These T cell receptor beta chains were read from a single sample in a study of tumor-infiltrating lymphocytes in primary liver carcinoma. TCRdb ran MiXCR on the multiplex PCR reads and lists one entry per CDR3 protein. The repertoire holds some 190,000 distinct CDR3 sequences, with less than 65% as singletons. The source material was peripheral blood. All receptors derive from a middle-aged man with primary liver carcinoma and hepatitis B virus infection. The CDR3 runs from the conserved cysteine through the conserved F or W. D genes are given only for firm matches. Rows give clone size only sometimes, using once, few, many, or a class for an expanded clone.

CDR3 length	clone size	V gene	D gene	J gene	CDR3 DNA	CDR3 protein
14	many	TRBV29-1	NA	TRBJ2-1	TGCAGCGTTGAGGGGGACGGGCGAAACAATGAGCAGTTCTTC	CSVEGDGRNNEQFF
16	NA	TRBV4-2	TRBD2	TRBJ2-3	TGTGCCAGCAGCCAAGATTTAGCGGGAGTCACAGATACGCGGTATTTT	CASSQDLAGVTDTRYF
15	NA	TRBV5-4	TRBD2	TRBJ2-1	TGTTCCAGCAGCTTGGCCTCGGGAGGTTACAATGAGCAGTTCTTC	CSSSLASGGYNEQFF
19	NA	TRBV14	TRBD2	TRBJ2-1	TGTGCCAGCAGCCAAGAACTGGGACTACCAGGGAGCTCCTACAATGAGCAGTTCTTC	CASSQELGLPGSSYNEQFF
14	NA	TRBV11-2	NA	TRBJ2-5	TGTGCCAGCAGCGGCAACAGGGCCCAATATACCCAGTACTTC	CASSGNRAQYTQYF
12	NA	TRBV7-9	NA	TRBJ1-1	TGTGCCAGCAGCTTGGAGGAGATAGAGGCTTTCTTT	CASSLEEIEAFF
17	NA	TRBV4-2	TRBD2	TRBJ2-1	TGTGCCAGCAGCCAAGCTGGGACTAGCGGGAGGTCGAATGAGCAGTTCTTC	CASSQAGTSGRSNEQFF
14	NA	TRBV6-5	NA	TRBJ2-3	TGTGCCAGCAGTTCGATGGGCAGACTAAATACGCAGTATTTT	CASSSMGRLNTQYF
14	NA	TRBV12-3/TRBV12-4	TRBD1	TRBJ1-4	TGTGCCAGCATCTTCGGACAGGGTGGTGAAAAACTGTTTTTT	CASIFGQGGEKLFF
12	NA	TRBV29-1	NA	TRBJ2-5	TGCAGCGGGGTAGGGGACGGGGAGACCCAGTACTTC	CSGVGDGETQYF
15	few	TRBV6-6	NA	TRBJ2-7	TGTGCCAGCAGTTACTCGCGGCCGCGGTCCTACGAGCAGTACTTC	CASSYSRPRSYEQYF
14	NA	TRBV6-1	TRBD1	TRBJ1-4	TGTGCCAGCAGTGAAGGGGACAGCAATGAAAAACTGTTTTTT	CASSEGDSNEKLFF
16	NA	TRBV20-1	NA	TRBJ2-2	TGCAGTGCTAGAGAGGGGGGCGGGTTGAGGACCGGGGAGCTGTTTTTT	CSAREGGGLRTGELFF
15	NA	TRBV5-1	NA	TRBJ2-7	TGCGCTACCAGCTTGAGCGAGGGCAGGGCATACGAGCAGTACTTC	CATSLSEGRAYEQYF
14	many	TRBV11-2	NA	TRBJ2-7	TGTGCCAGCAGCTTAGATGGCAGACCCTACGAGCAGTACTTC	CASSLDGRPYEQYF
17	NA	TRBV6-1	TRBD1	TRBJ1-1	TGTACCAGCAATATTTTTCCGGGACAGGGTACGAACACTGAAGCTTTCTTT	CTSNIFPGQGTNTEAFF
12	many	TRBV11-2	NA	TRBJ1-1	TGTGCCAGCAGCTTAGAAGGGGGGCAAGCTTTCTTT	CASSLEGGQAFF
12	many	TRBV11-2	NA	TRBJ2-7	TGTGCCAGCAGCCCGGACCACTACGAGCAGTACTTC	CASSPDHYEQYF
15	NA	TRBV4-2	NA	TRBJ1-2	TGTGCCTGCAGCCAAGATGAAGGGCCTAACTATGGCTACACCTTC	CACSQDEGPNYGYTF
14	few	TRBV6-5	NA	TRBJ2-1	TGTGCCAGCAGTTACGAGAGCTCCTACAATGAGCAGTTCTTC	CASSYESSYNEQFF
14	few	TRBV10-3	NA	TRBJ2-1	TGTGCCATCAGTGGGGGGCGGGAGTCAGGCGAGCAGTTCTTC	CAISGGRESGEQFF
16	few	TRBV4-2	NA	TRBJ2-1	TGTGCCAGCAGCCAAGAGGGCGGGGCGCAATGGAGGGAGCAGTTCTTC	CASSQEGGAQWREQFF
16	few	TRBV4-2	NA	TRBJ2-3	TGTGCCAGCAGCCAAGATGAGCGGGCCAGCACAGATACGCAGTATTTT	CASSQDERASTDTQYF
18	NA	TRBV13	TRBD2	TRBJ2-1	TGTGCCAGCAGCCCTAAATCACTAGCGGTCCCCTCCTACAATGAGCAGTTCTTC	CASSPKSLAVPSYNEQFF
14	NA	TRBV14	TRBD1	TRBJ2-5	TGTGCCAGGAGCTACATCGGACAGGAAGAGACCCAGTACTTC	CARSYIGQEETQYF
16	NA	TRBV6-5	NA	TRBJ2-7	TGTGCCAGCAGTTTGGAGGGAAACAGGAATGGGGTCGAGCAGTACTTC	CASSLEGNRNGVEQYF
13	NA	TRBV6-5	TRBD1	TRBJ2-5	TGTGCCAGCGGGGACAGGGGTATAGAGACCCAGTACTTC	CASGDRGIETQYF
13	NA	TRBV6-1	NA	TRBJ1-2	TGTGTCGCGGAACTTCGAGGGTCCTATGGCTACACCTTC	CVAELRGSYGYTF
14	NA	TRBV12-3/TRBV12-4	NA	TRBJ2-3	TGTGCCAGCAGTCCCCCTCCCTTACACCATACGCAGTATTTT	CASSPPPLHHTQYF
15	NA	TRBV4-1	NA	TRBJ1-5	TGCGGCAGCAGCCAAGTGGGAGGAAGCAATCAGCCCCAGCATTTT	CGSSQVGGSNQPQHF
19	many	TRBV11-2	TRBD1	TRBJ2-5	TGTGCCAGCAGCTTAAGAATGCCACAGGACAGGTCCCACCAAGAGACCCAGTACTTC	CASSLRMPQDRSHQETQYF
14	NA	TRBV5-6	NA	TRBJ1-2	TGTGCCAGCAGCCTACCCGGGTCCCACTGGGCCTACACCTTC	CASSLPGSHWAYTF